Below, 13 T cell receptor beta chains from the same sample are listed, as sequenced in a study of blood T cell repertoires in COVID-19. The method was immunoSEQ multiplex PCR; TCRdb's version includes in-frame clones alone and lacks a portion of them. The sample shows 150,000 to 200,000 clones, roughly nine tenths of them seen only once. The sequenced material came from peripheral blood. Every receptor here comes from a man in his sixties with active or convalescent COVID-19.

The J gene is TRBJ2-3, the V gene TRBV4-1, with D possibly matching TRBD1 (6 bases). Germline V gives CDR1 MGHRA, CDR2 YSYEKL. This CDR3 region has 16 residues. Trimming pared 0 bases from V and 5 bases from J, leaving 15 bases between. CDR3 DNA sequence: TGCGCCAGCAGCCAAGATCCGAGGCAGGGGTTAGATACGCAGTATTTT. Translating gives CASSQDPRQGLDTQYF.

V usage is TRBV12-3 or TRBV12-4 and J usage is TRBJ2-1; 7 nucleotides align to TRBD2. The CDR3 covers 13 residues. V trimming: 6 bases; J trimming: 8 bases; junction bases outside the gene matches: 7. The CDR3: CASRRTSLHEQFF. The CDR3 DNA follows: TGTGCCAGCAGACGGACTAGTTTACATGAGCAGTTCTTC.

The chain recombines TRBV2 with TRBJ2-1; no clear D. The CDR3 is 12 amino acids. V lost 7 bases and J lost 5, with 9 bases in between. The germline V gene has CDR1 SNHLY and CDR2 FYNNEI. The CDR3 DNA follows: TGTGCCAGCACACGAGAGGACAATGAGCAGTTCTTC. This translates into CASTREDNEQFF. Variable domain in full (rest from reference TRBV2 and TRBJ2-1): EPEVTQTPSHQVTQMGQEVILRCVPISNHLYFYWYRQILGQKVEFLVSFYNNEISEKSEIFDDQFSVERPDGSNFTLKIRSTKLEDSAMYFCASTREDNEQFFGPGTRLTVL.

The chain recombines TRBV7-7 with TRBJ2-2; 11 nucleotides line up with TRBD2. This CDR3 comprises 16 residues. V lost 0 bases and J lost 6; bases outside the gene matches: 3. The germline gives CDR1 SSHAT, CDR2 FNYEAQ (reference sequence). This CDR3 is CASSLALAGGSGELFF. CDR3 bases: TGTGCCAGCAGCTTAGCCCTAGCGGGAGGATCCGGGGAGCTGTTTTTT.

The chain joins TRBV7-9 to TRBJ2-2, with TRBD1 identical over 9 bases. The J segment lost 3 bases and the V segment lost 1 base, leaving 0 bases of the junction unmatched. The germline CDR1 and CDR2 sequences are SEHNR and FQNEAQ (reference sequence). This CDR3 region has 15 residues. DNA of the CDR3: TGTGCCAGCAGCTTAGGGACAGGGGACACCGGGGAGCTGTTTTTT. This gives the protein CASSLGTGDTGELFF.

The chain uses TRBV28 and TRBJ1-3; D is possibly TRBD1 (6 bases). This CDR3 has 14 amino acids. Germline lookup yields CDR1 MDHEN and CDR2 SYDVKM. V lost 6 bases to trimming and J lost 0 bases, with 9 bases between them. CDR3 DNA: TGTGCCAGCAGAACAGGGTTCTCTGGAAACACCATATATTTT. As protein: CASRTGFSGNTIYF.

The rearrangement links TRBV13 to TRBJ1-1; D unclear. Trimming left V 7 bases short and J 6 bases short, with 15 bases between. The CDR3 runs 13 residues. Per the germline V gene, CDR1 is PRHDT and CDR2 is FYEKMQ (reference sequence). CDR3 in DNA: TGTGCCAGCACCAATCATAATAGCCCTGAAGCTTTCTTT. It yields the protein CASTNHNSPEAFF.

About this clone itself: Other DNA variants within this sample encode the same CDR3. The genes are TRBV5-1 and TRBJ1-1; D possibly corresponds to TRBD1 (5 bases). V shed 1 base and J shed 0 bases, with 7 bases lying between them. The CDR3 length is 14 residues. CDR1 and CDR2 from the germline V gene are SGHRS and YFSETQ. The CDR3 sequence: CASSLTGMNTEAFF. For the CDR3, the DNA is TGCGCCAGCAGCTTGACAGGAATGAACACTGAAGCTTTCTTT.

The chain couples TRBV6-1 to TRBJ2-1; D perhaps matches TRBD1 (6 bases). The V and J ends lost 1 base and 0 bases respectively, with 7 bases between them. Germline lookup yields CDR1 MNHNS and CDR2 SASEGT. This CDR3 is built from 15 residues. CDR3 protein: CASSEGQVSYNEQFF. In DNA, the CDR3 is TGTGCCAGCAGTGAAGGACAGGTCTCCTACAATGAGCAGTTCTTC.

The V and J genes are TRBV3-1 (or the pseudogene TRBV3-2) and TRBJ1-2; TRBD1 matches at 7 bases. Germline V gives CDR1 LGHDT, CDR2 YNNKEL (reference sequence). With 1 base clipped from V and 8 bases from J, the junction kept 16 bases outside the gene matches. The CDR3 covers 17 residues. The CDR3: CASSQGQGLLRQRGYTF. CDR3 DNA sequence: TGTGCCAGCAGCCAAGGACAGGGACTCTTGCGACAGCGGGGCTACACCTTC.

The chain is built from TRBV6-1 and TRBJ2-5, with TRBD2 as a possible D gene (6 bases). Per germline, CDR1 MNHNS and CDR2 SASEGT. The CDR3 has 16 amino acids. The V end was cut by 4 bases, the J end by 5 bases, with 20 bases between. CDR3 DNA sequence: TGTGCCAGCAGTGTCTCGACTAGGATGGGAATGGAGACCCAGTACTTC. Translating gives CASSVSTRMGMETQYF.

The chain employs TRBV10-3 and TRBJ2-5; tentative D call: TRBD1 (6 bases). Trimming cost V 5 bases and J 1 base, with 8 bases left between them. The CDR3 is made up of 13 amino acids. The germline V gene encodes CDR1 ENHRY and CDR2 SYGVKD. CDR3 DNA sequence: TGTGCCATCAGTTTGGGGGCCCAAGAGACCCAGTACTTC. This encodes CAISLGAQETQYF.

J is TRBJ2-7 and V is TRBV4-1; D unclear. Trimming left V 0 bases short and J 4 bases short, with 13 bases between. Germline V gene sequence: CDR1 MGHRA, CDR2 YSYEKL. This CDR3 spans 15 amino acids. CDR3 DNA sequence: TGCGCCAGCAGCCAAGATTTGGCCAACAAATACGAGCAGTACTTC. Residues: CASSQDLANKYEQYF.